The clone carrying this TCR beta chain was found a few times. This entry comes from a study of T cell clones after liver transplantation. Across the whole study: A pre-transplant mixed lymphocyte reaction with TCRbeta sequencing defined graft-donor-reactive clones followed in post-transplant blood.

The CDR3 contains 19 residues. Germline values: CDR1 MNHEY, CDR2 SMNVEV (reference sequence). V was clipped by 8 bases and J by 0 bases, with 26 bases between them. Sequencing was performed with immunoSEQ multiplex PCR; in TCRdb, only in-frame clones are kept and a portion is missing. Here the sample spans under 130,000 clones, about 81% being singletons. The input for sequencing was CD4+ T cells from blood, taken roughly 50 months after liver transplant. The chain recombines TRBV27 with TRBJ2-4; D unresolved. This TCR was recovered from a human patient who received a liver transplant. Some T cells may be provided by the graft donor. The CDR3, as DNA: TGTGCCAGCGTTGGGTATGGCGAAAAGACGCTCTTAGCCAAAAACATTCAGTACTTC. This translates into CASVGYGEKTLLAKNIQYF.